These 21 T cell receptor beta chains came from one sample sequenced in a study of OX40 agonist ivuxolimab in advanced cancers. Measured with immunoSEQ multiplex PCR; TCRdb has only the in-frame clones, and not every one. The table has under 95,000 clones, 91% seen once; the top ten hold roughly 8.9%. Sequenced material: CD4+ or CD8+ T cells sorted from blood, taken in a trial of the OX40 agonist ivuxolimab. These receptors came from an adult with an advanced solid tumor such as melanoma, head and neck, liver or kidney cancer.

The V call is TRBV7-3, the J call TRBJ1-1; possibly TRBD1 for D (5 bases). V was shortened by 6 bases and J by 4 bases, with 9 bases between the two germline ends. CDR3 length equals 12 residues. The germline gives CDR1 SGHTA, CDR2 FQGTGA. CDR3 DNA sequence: TGTGCCAGCAGTGGTGGGGGCACTGAAGCTTTCTTT. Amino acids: CASSGGGTEAFF.

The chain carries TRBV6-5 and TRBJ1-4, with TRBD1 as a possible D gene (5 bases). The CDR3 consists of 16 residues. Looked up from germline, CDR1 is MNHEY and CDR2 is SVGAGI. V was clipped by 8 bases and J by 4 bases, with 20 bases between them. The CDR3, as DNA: TGTGCCAGCGGTTCGGGGCCTCTCAGATTTAATGAAAAACTGTTTTTT. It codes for CASGSGPLRFNEKLFF.

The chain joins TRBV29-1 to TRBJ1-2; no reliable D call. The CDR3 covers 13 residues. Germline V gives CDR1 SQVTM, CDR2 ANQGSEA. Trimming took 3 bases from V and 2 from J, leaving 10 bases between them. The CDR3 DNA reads TGCAGCGTTGATCGGGCCTCCAACTATGGCTACACCTTC. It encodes CSVDRASNYGYTF.

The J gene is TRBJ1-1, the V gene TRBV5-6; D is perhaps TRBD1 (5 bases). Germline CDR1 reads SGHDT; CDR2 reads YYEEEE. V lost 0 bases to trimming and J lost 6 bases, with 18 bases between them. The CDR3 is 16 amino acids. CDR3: CASSLAGGPRWAEAFF. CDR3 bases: TGTGCCAGCAGCTTGGCGGGGGGTCCTCGATGGGCTGAAGCTTTCTTT.

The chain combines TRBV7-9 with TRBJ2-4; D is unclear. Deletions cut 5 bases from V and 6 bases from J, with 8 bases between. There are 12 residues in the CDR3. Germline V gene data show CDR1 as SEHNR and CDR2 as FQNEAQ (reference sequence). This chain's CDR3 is CASSLGGNIQYF. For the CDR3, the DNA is TGTGCCAGCAGCCTGGGTGGAAACATTCAGTACTTC.

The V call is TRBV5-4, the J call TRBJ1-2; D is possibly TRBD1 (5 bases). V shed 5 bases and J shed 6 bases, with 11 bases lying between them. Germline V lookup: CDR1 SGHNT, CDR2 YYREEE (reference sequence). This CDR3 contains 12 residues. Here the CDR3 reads CASRGPVNGYTF. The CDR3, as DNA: TGTGCCAGCAGGGGACCAGTCAATGGCTACACCTTC.

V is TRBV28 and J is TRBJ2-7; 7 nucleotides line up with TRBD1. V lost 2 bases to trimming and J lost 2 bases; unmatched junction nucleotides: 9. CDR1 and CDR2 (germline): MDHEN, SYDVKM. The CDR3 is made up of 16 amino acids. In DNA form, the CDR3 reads TGTGCCAGCAGTTTAAGCCTGGGACAGAAACCCTACGAGCAGTACTTC. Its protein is CASSLSLGQKPYEQYF.

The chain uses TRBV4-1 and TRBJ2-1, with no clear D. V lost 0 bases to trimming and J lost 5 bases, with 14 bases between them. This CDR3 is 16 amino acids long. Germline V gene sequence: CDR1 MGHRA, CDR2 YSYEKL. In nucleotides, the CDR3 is TGCGCCAGCAGCCAAGATGGCGGAGTGAGGAACAATGAGCAGTTCTTC. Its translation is CASSQDGGVRNNEQFF.

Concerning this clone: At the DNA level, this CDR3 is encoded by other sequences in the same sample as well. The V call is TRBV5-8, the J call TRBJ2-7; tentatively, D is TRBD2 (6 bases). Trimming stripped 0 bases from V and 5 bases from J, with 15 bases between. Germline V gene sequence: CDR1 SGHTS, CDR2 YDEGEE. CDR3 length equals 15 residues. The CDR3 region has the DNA TGTGCCAGCAGCTTGGAGGGTGGGAGGAGCGACGAGCAGTACTTC. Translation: CASSLEGGRSDEQYF.

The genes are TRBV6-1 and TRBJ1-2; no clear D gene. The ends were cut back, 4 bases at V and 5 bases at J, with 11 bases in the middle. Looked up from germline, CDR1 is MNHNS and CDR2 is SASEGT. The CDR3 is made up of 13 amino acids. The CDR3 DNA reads TGTGCCAGCAGTGTGAGGACCCTGTATGGCTACACCTTC. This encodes CASSVRTLYGYTF.

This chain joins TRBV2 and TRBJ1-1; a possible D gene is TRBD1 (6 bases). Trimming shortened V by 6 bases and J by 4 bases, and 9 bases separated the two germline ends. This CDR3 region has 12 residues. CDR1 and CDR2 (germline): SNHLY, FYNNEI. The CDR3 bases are TGTGCCAGCAGAGGGGGAGGCACTGAAGCTTTCTTT. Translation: CASRGGGTEAFF.

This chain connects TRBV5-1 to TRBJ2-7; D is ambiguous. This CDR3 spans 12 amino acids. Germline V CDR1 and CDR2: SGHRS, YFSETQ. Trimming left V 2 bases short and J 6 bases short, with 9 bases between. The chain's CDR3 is CASSFAGREQYF. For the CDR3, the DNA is TGCGCCAGCAGCTTCGCCGGACGCGAGCAGTACTTC.

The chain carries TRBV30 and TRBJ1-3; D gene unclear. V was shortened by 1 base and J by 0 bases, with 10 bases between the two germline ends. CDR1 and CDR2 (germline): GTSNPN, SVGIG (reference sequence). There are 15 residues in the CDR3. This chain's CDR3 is CAWSGGSSSGNTIYF. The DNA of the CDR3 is TGTGCCTGGAGTGGTGGGTCCAGCTCTGGAAACACCATATATTTT.

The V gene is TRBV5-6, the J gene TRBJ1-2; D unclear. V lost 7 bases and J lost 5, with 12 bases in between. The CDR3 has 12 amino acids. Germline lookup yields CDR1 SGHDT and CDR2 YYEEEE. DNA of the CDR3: TGTGCCAGCTCCGAGCTGGGTTATGGCTACACCTTC. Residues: CASSELGYGYTF.

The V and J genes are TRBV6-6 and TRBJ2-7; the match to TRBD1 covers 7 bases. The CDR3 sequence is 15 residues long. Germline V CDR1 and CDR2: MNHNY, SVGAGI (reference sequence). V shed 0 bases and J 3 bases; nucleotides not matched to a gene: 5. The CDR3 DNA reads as TGTGCCAGCAGTTACTCGAGATGGGACAGCTACGAGCAGTACTTC. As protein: CASSYSRWDSYEQYF.

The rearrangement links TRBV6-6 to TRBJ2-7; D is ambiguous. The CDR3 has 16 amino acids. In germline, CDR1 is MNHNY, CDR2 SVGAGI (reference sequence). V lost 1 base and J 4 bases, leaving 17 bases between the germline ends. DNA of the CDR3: TGTGCCAGCAGTTACTTGTCGCCGGGCCCCCGATACGAGCAGTACTTC. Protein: CASSYLSPGPRYEQYF.

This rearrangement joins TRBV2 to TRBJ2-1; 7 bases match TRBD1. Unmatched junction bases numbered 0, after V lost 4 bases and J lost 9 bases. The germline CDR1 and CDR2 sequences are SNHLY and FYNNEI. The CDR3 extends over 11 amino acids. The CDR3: CASSGTGEQFF. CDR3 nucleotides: TGTGCCAGCAGTGGGACAGGTGAGCAGTTCTTC.

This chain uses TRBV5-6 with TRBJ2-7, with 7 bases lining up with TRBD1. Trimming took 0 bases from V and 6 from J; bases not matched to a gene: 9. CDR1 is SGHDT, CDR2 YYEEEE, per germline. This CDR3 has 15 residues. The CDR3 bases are TGTGCCAGCAGCTTGGTCGGTCAGGGGGAAACCGAGCAGTACTTC. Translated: CASSLVGQGETEQYF.

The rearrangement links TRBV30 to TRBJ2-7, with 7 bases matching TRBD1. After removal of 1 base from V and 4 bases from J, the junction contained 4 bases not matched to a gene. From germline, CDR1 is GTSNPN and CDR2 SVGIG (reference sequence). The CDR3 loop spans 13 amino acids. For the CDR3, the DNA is TGTGCCTGGAGTGATCGGACAGGTTACGAGCAGTACTTC. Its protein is CAWSDRTGYEQYF.

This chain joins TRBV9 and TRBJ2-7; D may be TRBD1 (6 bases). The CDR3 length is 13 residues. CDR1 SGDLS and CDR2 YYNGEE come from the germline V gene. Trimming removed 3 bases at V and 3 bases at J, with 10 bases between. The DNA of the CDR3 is TGTGCCAGCAGCGACGGACAGCACTACGAGCAGTACTTC. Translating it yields CASSDGQHYEQYF.

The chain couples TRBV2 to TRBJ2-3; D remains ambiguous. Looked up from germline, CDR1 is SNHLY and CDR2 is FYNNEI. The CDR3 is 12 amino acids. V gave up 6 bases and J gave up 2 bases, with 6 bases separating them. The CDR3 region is CASRTHTDTQYF. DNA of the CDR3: TGTGCCAGCAGAACTCACACAGATACGCAGTATTTT.